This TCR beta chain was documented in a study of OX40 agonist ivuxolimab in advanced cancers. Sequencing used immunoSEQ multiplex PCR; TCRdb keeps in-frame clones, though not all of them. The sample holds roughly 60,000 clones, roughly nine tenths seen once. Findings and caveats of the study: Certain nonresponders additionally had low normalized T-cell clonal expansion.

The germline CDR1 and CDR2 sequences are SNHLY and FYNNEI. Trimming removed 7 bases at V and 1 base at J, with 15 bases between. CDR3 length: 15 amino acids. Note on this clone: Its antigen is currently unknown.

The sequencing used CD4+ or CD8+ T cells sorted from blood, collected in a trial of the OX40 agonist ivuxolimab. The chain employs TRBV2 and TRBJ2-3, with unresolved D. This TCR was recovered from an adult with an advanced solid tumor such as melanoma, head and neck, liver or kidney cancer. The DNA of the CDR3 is TGTGCCAGCATTGCGACCCCAACCCGCACAGATACGCAGTATTTT. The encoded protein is CASIATPTRTDTQYF.